The text below deals with one TCR beta chain. Its target antigen remains unknown. No much larger clonotype is one base removed from it; base qualities were not supplied. To demonstrate the VDJtools post-analysis software, TCR beta repertoires were profiled from the peripheral blood of about a dozen young patients with multiple sclerosis. The multiple sclerosis patients were children and adolescents between roughly 6 and 15 years of age. Library preparation used PCR. Sequencing instrument: Illumina HiSeq 2500. To reduce PCR and sequencing biases, unique molecular identifiers were incorporated into the TCR beta cDNA libraries. Some 500,000 cDNA molecules were obtained for every 1 to 10 million input T cells, so each molecule roughly corresponded to one T cell. Patient libraries were prepared and sequenced with the same protocol used for the earlier healthy control dataset. Samples belonging to the same batch were prepared together, multiplexed and sequenced on a shared HiSeq lane. Per the authors' processing: Raw barcoded reads were processed with MIGEC, discarding single-read molecular identifier groups before consensus assembly and CDR3 extraction. VDJtools was used for post-analysis of the clonotype tables, with diversity normalized by down-sampling every dataset to the smallest sample size. To correct batch-related cross-sample contamination, repertoire overlap clustering matched CDR3 amino acid sequences but not nucleotide sequences. Through fastp at Q25 and MiXCR, TCRdb rebuilt clones from the public reads, retaining in-frame beta chains. Rows are combined by CDR3 protein, so each entry shows the most common genes and DNA. None of the V and J calls come from the authors' own analysis; TCRdb made them. For this sample the table gives roughly 800,000 distinct CDR3 sequences, of which roughly 27% were detected only once. The ten largest clonotypes hold approximately 0.55% of the sample.

The data originate from a study of post-analysis software for immune sequencing data (dated by TCRdb to between 2014 and 2016). Context from the whole study: Recorded disease courses included relapsing-remitting, secondary progressive and progressive-relapsing multiple sclerosis, with some patients lacking subtype annotation. The patient repertoires were set against ten to eleven previously published healthy control repertoires from donors whose ages ranged from about 6 to 26 years. A subset of samples was prepared in parallel using single-end sample barcoding, then pooled and co-amplified after Illumina adapter ligation.

The paper as a whole reports these results and caveats: The multiple sclerosis patient group was slightly younger than the control group. Strong co-clustering of samples prepared in the same batch was shown by direct clustering with F measure, prompting a batch-effect correction. Significantly higher frequencies in patients than in controls were found for several TRBV segments, including TRBV5-6, TRBV5-1 and TRBV20-1. Compared with controls, multiple sclerosis patients had significantly lower normalized Chao1 diversity, a finding suggesting substantial peripheral T-cell clonal expansion.

The CDR3, from cysteine to phenylalanine, totals 21 residues. Solely the CDR3 DNA is kept, with 63 bases framed from the first base. V loses 4 bases, J loses 0 bases, and the germline ends lie 34 bases apart. CDR1 is given as SQVTM and CDR2 as ANQGSEA, both from the germline V gene. The chain employs TRBV29-1 and TRBJ2-7, with no D gene named confidently. The source material was blood. This TCR was sampled from a girl under 18 with multiple sclerosis. The CDR3 protein sequence reads: CSVGANPRPQRAHSSSYEQYF. The sequence in DNA is TGCAGCGTTGGAGCCAATCCCCGCCCGCAGAGAGCCCACTCGAGCTCCTACGAGCAGTACTTC.